This entry is about one TCR beta chain. Its antigen is not known. The source of the sample is a study of OX40 agonist ivuxolimab in advanced cancers. Whole-study findings and limits: The average count of expanded clones was higher among CD8+ T cells than among CD4+. Circulating CD4+ and CD8+ T cells showed clonal expansion by week 6 at 0.1 to 3.0 mg/kg.

Assay: immunoSEQ multiplex PCR; the TCRdb copy retains only in-frame clones and omits some. The repertoire includes about 50,000 clones, around 84% of them detected once, and under 2.5% sits in the top ten. The TCR sequence derives from an adult with an advanced solid tumor such as melanoma, head and neck, liver or kidney cancer. Here the sequenced sample was CD4+ or CD8+ T cells sorted from blood, taken in a trial of the OX40 agonist ivuxolimab.

As DNA, the CDR3 is TGTGCCAGCAGCGCACTGACAGGGGGCATTGGCTACACCTTC. It codes for CASSALTGGIGYTF. The J gene is TRBJ1-2, the V gene TRBV11-2, with 10 bases aligning to TRBD1. Trimming removed 5 bases from V and 7 bases from J; junction bases left unmatched: 7. The CDR3 sequence is 14 residues long. Per germline, CDR1 SGHAT and CDR2 FQNNGV.